This TCR beta chain was sequenced for a study of shared clonotypes between healthy human individuals. Broader study findings: Researchers sampled blood only, noting tissue repertoires likely differ. Against clonotypes common to all four donors, non-shared ones had lower generation probabilities.

Nashville, Tennessee was home to all donors, each a Caucasian adult. Method: immunoSEQ multiplex PCR; TCRdb's copy keeps in-frame clones and lacks some. The repertoire holds approximately 530,000 clones, with 95% to 96% as singletons. On this clone itself: Its antigen is currently unknown. This CDR3 is also generated by other DNA sequences in the sample.

This receptor was obtained from a woman in her twenties or thirties in good health. The sequencing sample was made of naive CD4+ T cells sorted from blood. The subset denotes: CD45RA+ positively selected.

The CDR3 protein is CASSLPNQPQHF. CDR3 nucleotides: TGTGCCAGCAGTTTACCTAATCAGCCCCAGCATTTT. The J gene is TRBJ1-5, the V gene TRBV28; D is ambiguous. CDR1 is MDHEN and CDR2 is SYDVKM in the germline V gene. Deletions cut 2 bases from V and 4 bases from J, with 3 bases between. This CDR3 contains 12 residues.